This T cell receptor beta chain derives from a study of a mutant IDH1 vaccine in newly diagnosed glioma. Study-wide background: The study started vaccination 4-6 weeks after radiotherapy alone, or with temozolomide cycles. Previous treatment comprised radiotherapy, temozolomide, or both, mostly both. Study-level points and caveats: Changes to the top peripheral T cell clonotypes appeared unrelated to pseudoprogression. Vaccination elicited immune responses in around 93% of patients.

This clone was seen once. Its antigen is unidentified. The data were produced by immunoSEQ multiplex PCR, yet TCRdb's version contains in-frame clones alone and is incomplete. The sample includes roughly 39,000 clones, 80% to 90% seen only once; the top ten take around 1.7%. The ends were cut back, 2 bases at V and 0 bases at J, with 8 bases in the middle. This CDR3 is 15 amino acids long. Germline V CDR1 and CDR2: ENHRY, SYGVKD. Time point here: week 5, during vaccination. Vaccination used 300 ug of mutant IDH1 20-mer peptide per dose, with topical imiquimod. The source material was PBMCs, sampled from a glioma patient whose treatment included an IDH1 peptide vaccine. This clonotype originated in a man aged 40-49 years with glioma. This sequence joins TRBV10-3 and TRBJ1-3; D call uncertain. The CDR3 is CAISEMGYSGNTIYF. In DNA form, the CDR3 reads TGTGCCATCAGTGAGATGGGTTACTCTGGAAACACCATATATTTT.